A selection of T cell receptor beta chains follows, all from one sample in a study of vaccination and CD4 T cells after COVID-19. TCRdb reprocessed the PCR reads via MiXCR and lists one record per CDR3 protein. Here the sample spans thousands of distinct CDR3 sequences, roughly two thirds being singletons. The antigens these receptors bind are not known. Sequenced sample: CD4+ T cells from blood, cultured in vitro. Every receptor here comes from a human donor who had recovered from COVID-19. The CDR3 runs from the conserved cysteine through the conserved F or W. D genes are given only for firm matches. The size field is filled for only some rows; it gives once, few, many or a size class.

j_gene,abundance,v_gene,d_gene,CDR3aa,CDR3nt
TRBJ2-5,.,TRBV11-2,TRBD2,CASSRGLVISETQYF,TGTGCCAGCAGCCGCGGACTAGTCATTTCGGAGACCCAGTACTTC
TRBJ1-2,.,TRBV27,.,CASSSIKKTNYGYTF,TGTGCCAGCAGTTCCATTAAGAAGACTAACTATGGCTACACCTTC
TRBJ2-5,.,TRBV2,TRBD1,CASSWTGGGETQYF,TGTGCCAGCAGTTGGACAGGGGGCGGGGAGACCCAGTACTTC
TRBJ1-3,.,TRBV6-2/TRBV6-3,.,CASSSQGGSGNTIYF,TGTGCCAGCAGTTCACAGGGAGGCTCTGGAAACACCATATATTTT
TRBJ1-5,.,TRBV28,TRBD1,CASSLTGTGLSNQPQHF,TGTGCCAGCAGTTTAACCGGGACAGGGCTTAGCAATCAGCCCCAGCATTTT
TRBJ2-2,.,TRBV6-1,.,CASGPRLREAGELFF,TGTGCCAGCGGGCCGAGGCTACGCGAGGCCGGGGAGCTGTTTTTT
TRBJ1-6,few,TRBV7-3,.,CASSLTVGSPLHF,TGTGCCAGCAGCTTAACTGTCGGCTCACCCCTCCACTTT
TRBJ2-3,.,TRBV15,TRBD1,CATSRVNDRGPSTQYF,TGTGCCACCAGCAGAGTGAATGACAGGGGGCCTAGTACGCAGTATTTT
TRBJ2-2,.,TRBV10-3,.,CAAKQSVNTGELFF,TGTGCCGCCAAGCAGTCCGTGAACACCGGGGAGCTGTTTTTT
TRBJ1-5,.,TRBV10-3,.,CAISDGGRGRGQPQHF,TGTGCCATCAGTGATGGGGGCAGGGGTAGGGGTCAGCCCCAGCATTTT
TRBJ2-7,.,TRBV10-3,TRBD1,CATTGDSYEQYF,TGTGCCACCACAGGGGACTCCTACGAGCAGTACTTC
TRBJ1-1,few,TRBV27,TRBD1,CASSSQGEGTEAFF,TGTGCCAGCAGTTCTCAGGGGGAAGGCACTGAAGCTTTCTTT
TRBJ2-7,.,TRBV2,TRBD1,CASSEKGQGTLEQYF,TGTGCCAGCAGTGAAAAGGGACAGGGGACTTTGGAGCAGTACTTC
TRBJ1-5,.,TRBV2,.,CASSESRGRAGQPQHF,TGTGCCAGCAGTGAAAGTAGGGGCCGGGCGGGGCAGCCCCAGCATTTT
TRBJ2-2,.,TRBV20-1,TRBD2,CSASGGANGELFF,TGCAGTGCTAGCGGGGGGGCGAACGGGGAGCTGTTTTTT
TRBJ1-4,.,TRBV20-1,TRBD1,CSVSGQDVNEKLFF,TGCAGTGTCTCCGGACAGGATGTTAATGAAAAACTGTTTTTT
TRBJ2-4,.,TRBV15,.,CATSRAPKNIQYF,TGTGCCACCAGCAGGGCACCCAAAAACATTCAGTACTTC
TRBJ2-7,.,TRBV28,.,CASSLRQGIGSYEQYF,TGTGCCAGCAGTTTAAGGCAGGGGATAGGATCCTACGAGCAGTACTTC
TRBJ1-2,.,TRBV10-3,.,CAISSNRDGYTF,TGTGCCATCAGTTCAAACAGGGACGGCTACACCTTC